Following are 17 T cell receptor beta chains from one sample sequenced in a study of response to subunit inactivated influenza vaccine. TCRdb re-called the RT-PCR reads through MiXCR, storing one row per CDR3 protein. The sample records roughly 620,000 distinct CDR3 sequences, 10% to 12% being singletons. The sample was also reused in another study, on T cells expressing NK-cell markers. As that study records: A 5'RACE template switching approach incorporating UMIs was used to make TCR beta cDNA.

Here the sequenced sample was PBMCs from blood, taken on the day of vaccination. These receptor sequences come from a man in his fifties or sixties who received an inactivated influenza vaccine.

This clonotype was counted a few times. The chain recombines TRBV18 with TRBJ2-3; D might be TRBD1 or TRBD2, each matching 5 bases. Germline values: CDR1 KGHSH, CDR2 LQKENI. This CDR3 is built from 13 residues. Trimming stripped 3 bases from V and 6 bases from J, with 10 bases between. The CDR3 loop reads CASSPGTEDTQYF. Written as DNA, the CDR3 is TGTGCCAGCTCACCGGGGACGGAGGATACGCAGTATTTT.

This clonotype was detected a few times. In DNA, the CDR3 is TGCGCCAGCAGCTTGCAGAATCCCGGCTACGAGCAGTACTTC. As protein: CASSLQNPGYEQYF. The chain links TRBV5-1 to TRBJ2-7; no definite D call. The CDR3 has 14 residues. Between the trimmed V and J ends, which lost 1 base and 3 bases, there was a span of 11 bases. Germline V gives CDR1 SGHRS, CDR2 YFSETQ.

The chain couples TRBV7-2 to TRBJ2-2; D not resolved. The CDR3 sequence is 12 residues long. Trimming removed 0 bases at V and 15 bases at J, with 11 bases between. Germline CDR1 SGHTA, CDR2 FQGNSA. The CDR3 DNA is TGTGCCAGCAGCTTAGCCCTCGGGCCGGTGTTTTTT. Translated: CASSLALGPVFF. Using reference TRBV7-2 and TRBJ2-2 for the parts outside the CDR3, the full variable domain is GAGVSQSPSNKVTEKGKDVELRCDPISGHTALYWYRQSLGQGLEFLIYFQGNSAPDKSGLPSDRFSAERTGGSVSTLTIQRTQQEDSAVYLCASSLALGPVFFGEGSRLTVL.

This clonotype was seen a handful of times. The rearrangement uses TRBV6-5 and TRBJ2-1; D is possibly TRBD1 (6 bases). The V end lost 4 bases, the J end lost 8 bases, and 12 bases lay between the germline ends. This CDR3 has 13 amino acids. CDR1 is MNHEY, CDR2 SVGAGI, per germline. CDR3 region: CASSLTGDHEQFF. DNA for the CDR3: TGTGCCAGCAGTTTGACAGGTGACCATGAGCAGTTCTTC.

The rearrangement uses TRBV11-2 and TRBJ2-2; D might be TRBD2 (6 bases). The V gene's germline CDR1 is SGHAT and CDR2 FQNNGV. Trimming shortened V by 8 bases and J by 3 bases, and 16 bases separated the two germline ends. This CDR3 spans 15 amino acids. CDR3 protein: CASHKPGLHTGELFF. The DNA of the CDR3 is TGTGCCAGCCATAAACCGGGACTCCACACCGGGGAGCTGTTTTTT.

On this clonotype itself: At one boundary the junction diverges from the germline segment, which might be a read error. The chain uses TRBV24-1 and TRBJ2-7; the D gene is possibly TRBD2 (5 bases). This CDR3 comprises 16 residues. Germline-derived CDR1 and CDR2 are KGHDR and SFDVKD. CDR3 nucleotides: TGTGCCTCCAGTGAGTCTCCAGCGGCCGGGTCCTACGAGCAGTACTTC. This translates into CASSESPAAGSYEQYF.

This chain joins TRBV9 and TRBJ2-7, with a tentative D call TRBD1 (5 bases). The germline V gene encodes CDR1 SGDLS and CDR2 YYNGEE. CDR3 length: 13 amino acids. V was trimmed by 4 bases and J by 4 bases, leaving 12 bases between them. This CDR3 reads CASSPPHRYEQYF. In DNA, the CDR3 is TGTGCCAGCAGCCCCCCCCACAGGTACGAGCAGTACTTC. Full variable domain (missing parts from reference TRBV9 and TRBJ2-7): DSGVTQTPKHLITATGQRVTLRCSPRSGDLSVYWYQQSLDQGLQFLIQYYNGEERAKGNILERFSAQQFPDLHSELNLSSLELGDSALYFCASSPPHRYEQYFGPGTRLTVT.

This clonotype was detected a few times. Here the CDR3 DNA reads TGTGCCACCAGCAGAGGACCGATTCAGTACTTC. Its protein product is CATSRGPIQYF. J is TRBJ2-4 and V is TRBV15, with no clear D. Germline values: CDR1 LNHNV, CDR2 YYDKDF (reference sequence). This CDR3 region has 11 residues. The V end was cut by 1 base, the J end by 10 bases, with 5 bases between.

The genes are TRBV12-3 or TRBV12-4 and TRBJ2-1, with no clear D. With 1 base removed from V and 5 bases from J, the gap between germline ends came to 9 bases. The CDR3 covers 14 residues. In DNA, the CDR3 is TGTGCCAGCAGTTTAGTGGCAGCCGACAATGAGCAGTTCTTC. Protein product: CASSLVAADNEQFF.

This clonotype was counted ten times or more. The chain couples TRBV12-3 or TRBV12-4 to TRBJ2-3; TRBD2 agrees at 7 bases. Trimming at V came to 3 bases and at J to 2 bases, leaving 5 bases not matched to a gene. CDR3 size: 15 residues. The CDR3 sequence: CASSFSAGVTDTQYF. CDR3 nucleotides: TGTGCCAGCAGTTTCTCGGCGGGGGTCACAGATACGCAGTATTTT.

The chain is built from TRBV5-1 and TRBJ2-1, with 7 bases that match TRBD2. V lost 0 bases to trimming and J lost 6 bases; unmatched junction nucleotides: 9. CDR1 and CDR2 from the germline V gene are SGHRS and YFSETQ. This CDR3 comprises 16 residues. The CDR3, as DNA: TGCGCCAGCAGCTTGGCCATTGGGACTACCCTCAATGAGCAGTTCTTC. Protein sequence: CASSLAIGTTLNEQFF.

This clonotype has just a few counts. The genes are TRBV5-1 and TRBJ2-2, with D perhaps matching TRBD1 or TRBD2 (6 bases each). V was cut by 4 bases and J by 4 bases, with 17 bases left in between. The CDR3 length is 16 residues. Germline loops: CDR1 SGHRS, CDR2 YFSETQ. The CDR3 DNA reads as TGCGCCAGCAGCCCGAGGTCGGGGGCGGGCACCGGGGAGCTGTTTTTT. Amino acids: CASSPRSGAGTGELFF.

V is TRBV12-3 or TRBV12-4 and J is TRBJ2-3; 7 bases match TRBD1. After removal of 2 bases from V and 4 bases from J, the junction contained 3 bases not matched to a gene. The CDR3 is made up of 14 amino acids. This CDR3 reads CASSLTGAADTQYF. CDR3 in DNA: TGTGCCAGCAGTTTAACAGGGGCCGCAGATACGCAGTATTTT.

The chain recombines TRBV24-1 with TRBJ2-3; TRBD2 agrees at 9 bases. With 3 bases clipped from V and 0 bases from J, the junction kept 3 bases outside the gene matches. Germline loops: CDR1 KGHDR, CDR2 SFDVKD. The CDR3 has 16 amino acids. The DNA of the CDR3 is TGTGCCACCAGTGATCCGAGCGGGAGGAGCACAGATACGCAGTATTTT. This gives the protein CATSDPSGRSTDTQYF.

This clonotype has a count of ten or more. The chain uses TRBV5-1 and TRBJ2-7; TRBD1 matches at 9 bases. Germline trimming cut 4 bases from V and 4 bases from J; bases unmatched to any gene: 6. The V gene's germline CDR1 is SGHRS and CDR2 YFSETQ. The CDR3 spans 14 residues. CDR3 bases: TGCGCCAGCAGCCGGGGACAGGGATTTTACGAGCAGTACTTC. This translates into CASSRGQGFYEQYF. Using reference TRBV5-1 and TRBJ2-7 for the parts outside the CDR3, the full variable domain is KAGVTQTPRYLIKTRGQQVTLSCSPISGHRSVSWYQQTPGQGLQFLFEYFSETQRNKGNFPGRFSGRQFSNSRSEMNVSTLELGDSALYLCASSRGQGFYEQYFGPGTRLTVT.

In this sample, this clonotype turned up a few times. V gene TRBV20-1 combines with J gene TRBJ2-3; no definite D call. CDR1 and CDR2 (germline): DFQATT, SNEGSKA (reference sequence). This CDR3 has 14 residues. The V gene lost 6 bases and the J gene lost 0 bases, with 13 bases spanning the gap. CDR3 region: CSATRASSTDTQYF. The CDR3 bases are TGCAGTGCAACCCGGGCATCTAGCACAGATACGCAGTATTTT.

This chain uses TRBV20-1 with TRBJ2-7; D is unclear. V lost 3 bases, J lost 2 bases, and 14 bases lay in between. Germline V gives CDR1 DFQATT, CDR2 SNEGSKA (reference sequence). The CDR3 length is 14 residues. This chain's CDR3 is CSARDRDSAYEQYF. CDR3 sequence (DNA): TGCAGTGCTAGGGACCGTGACTCTGCCTACGAGCAGTACTTC.